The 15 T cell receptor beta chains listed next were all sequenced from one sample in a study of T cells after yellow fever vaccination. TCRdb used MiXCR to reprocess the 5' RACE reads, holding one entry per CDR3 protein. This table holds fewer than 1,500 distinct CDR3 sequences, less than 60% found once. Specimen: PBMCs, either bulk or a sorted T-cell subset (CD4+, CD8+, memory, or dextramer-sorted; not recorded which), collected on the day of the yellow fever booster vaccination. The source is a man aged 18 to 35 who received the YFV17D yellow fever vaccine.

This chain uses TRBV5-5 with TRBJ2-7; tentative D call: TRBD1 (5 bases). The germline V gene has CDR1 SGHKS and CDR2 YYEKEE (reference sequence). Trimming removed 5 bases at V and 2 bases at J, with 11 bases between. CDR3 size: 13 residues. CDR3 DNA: TGTGCCAGCAGGGCAGGGTTTGCCTACGAGCAGTACTTC. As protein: CASRAGFAYEQYF.

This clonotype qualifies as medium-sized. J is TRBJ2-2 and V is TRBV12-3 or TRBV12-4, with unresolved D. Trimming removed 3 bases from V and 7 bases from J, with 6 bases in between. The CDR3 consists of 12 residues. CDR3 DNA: TGTGCCAGCAGTTTTATCTTCGGGGAGCTGTTTTTT. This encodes CASSFIFGELFF.

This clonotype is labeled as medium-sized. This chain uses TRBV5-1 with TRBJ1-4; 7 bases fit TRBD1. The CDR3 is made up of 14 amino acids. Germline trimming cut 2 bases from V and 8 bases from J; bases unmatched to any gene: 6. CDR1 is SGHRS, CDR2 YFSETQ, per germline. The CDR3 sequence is CASSLQGPSEKLFF. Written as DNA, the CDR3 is TGCGCCAGCAGCTTACAGGGGCCGTCGGAAAAACTGTTTTTT.

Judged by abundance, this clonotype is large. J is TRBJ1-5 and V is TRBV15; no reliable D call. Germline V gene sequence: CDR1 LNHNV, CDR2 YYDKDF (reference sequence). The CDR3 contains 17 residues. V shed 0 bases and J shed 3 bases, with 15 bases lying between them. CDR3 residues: CATSREWAVPFNQPQHF. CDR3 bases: TGTGCCACCAGCAGAGAATGGGCCGTTCCGTTCAATCAGCCCCAGCATTTT. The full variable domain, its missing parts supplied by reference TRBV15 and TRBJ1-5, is DAMVIQNPRYQVTQFGKPVTLSCSQTLNHNVMYWYQQKSSQAPKLLFHYYDKDFNNEADTPDNFQSRRPNTSFCFLDIRSPGLGDTAMYLCATSREWAVPFNQPQHFGDGTRLSIL.

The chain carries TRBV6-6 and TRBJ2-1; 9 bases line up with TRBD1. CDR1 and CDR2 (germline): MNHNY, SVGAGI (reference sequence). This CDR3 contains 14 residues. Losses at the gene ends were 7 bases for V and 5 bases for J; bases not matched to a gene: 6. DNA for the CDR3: TGTGCCAGCAAAGGGGGACAGGGTGACAATGAGCAGTTCTTC. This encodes CASKGGQGDNEQFF.

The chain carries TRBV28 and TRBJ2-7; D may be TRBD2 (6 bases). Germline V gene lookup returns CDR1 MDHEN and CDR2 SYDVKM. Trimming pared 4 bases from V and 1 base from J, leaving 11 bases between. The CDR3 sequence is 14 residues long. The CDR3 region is CASSSPAGSYEQYV. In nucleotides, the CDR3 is TGTGCCAGCAGTTCCCCCGCGGGGTCCTACGAGCAGTACGTC.

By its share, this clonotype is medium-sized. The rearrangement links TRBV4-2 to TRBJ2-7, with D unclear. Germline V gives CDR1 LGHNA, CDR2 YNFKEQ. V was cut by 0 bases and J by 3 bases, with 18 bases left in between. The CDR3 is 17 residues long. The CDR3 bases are TGTGCCAGCAGCCAAGAGGGTCCACGGCCTCCCGGCTACGAGCAGTACTTC. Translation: CASSQEGPRPPGYEQYF.

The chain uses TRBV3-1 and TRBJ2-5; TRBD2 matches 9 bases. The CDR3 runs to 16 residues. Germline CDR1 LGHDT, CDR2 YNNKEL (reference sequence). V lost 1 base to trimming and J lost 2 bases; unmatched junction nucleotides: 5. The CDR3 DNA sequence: TGTGCCAGCAGCCAAGTCCTAGCGGGGTTGCAAGAGACCCAGTACTTC. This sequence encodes CASSQVLAGLQETQYF.

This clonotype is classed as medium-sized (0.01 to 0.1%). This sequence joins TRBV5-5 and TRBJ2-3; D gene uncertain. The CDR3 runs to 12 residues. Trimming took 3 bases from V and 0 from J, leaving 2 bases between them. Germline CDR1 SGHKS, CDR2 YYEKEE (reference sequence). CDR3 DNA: TGTGCCAGCAGCTCTAGCACAGATACGCAGTATTTT. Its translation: CASSSSTDTQYF. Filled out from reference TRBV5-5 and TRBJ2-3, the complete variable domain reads DAGVTQSPTHLIKTRGQQVTLRCSPISGHKSVSWYQQVLGQGPQFIFQYYEKEERGRGNFPDRFSARQFPNYSSELNVNALLLGDSALYLCASSSSTDTQYFGPGTRLTVL.

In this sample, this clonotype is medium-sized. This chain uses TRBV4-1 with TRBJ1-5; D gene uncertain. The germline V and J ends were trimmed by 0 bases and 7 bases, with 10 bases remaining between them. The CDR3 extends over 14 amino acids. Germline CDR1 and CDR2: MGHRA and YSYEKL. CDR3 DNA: TGCGCCAGCAGCCAAGAAGGTACAAGGCAGCCCCAGCATTTT. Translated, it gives CASSQEGTRQPQHF.

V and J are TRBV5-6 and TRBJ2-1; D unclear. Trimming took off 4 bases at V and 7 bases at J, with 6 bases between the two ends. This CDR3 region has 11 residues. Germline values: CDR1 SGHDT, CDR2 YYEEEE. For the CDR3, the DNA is TGTGCCAGCAGCGGAGAGAATGAGCAGTTCTTC. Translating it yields CASSGENEQFF.

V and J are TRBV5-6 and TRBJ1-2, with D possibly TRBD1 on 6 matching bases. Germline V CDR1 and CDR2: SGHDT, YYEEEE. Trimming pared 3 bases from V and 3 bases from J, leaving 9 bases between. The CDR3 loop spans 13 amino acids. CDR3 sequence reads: CASSSGQYYGYTF. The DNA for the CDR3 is TGTGCCAGCAGCTCAGGACAGTACTATGGCTACACCTTC.

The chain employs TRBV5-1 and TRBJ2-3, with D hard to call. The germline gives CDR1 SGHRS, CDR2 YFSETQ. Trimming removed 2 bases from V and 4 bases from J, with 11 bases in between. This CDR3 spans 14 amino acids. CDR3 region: CASSFSNPADTQYF. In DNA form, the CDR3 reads TGCGCCAGCAGCTTTAGCAATCCGGCAGATACGCAGTATTTT.

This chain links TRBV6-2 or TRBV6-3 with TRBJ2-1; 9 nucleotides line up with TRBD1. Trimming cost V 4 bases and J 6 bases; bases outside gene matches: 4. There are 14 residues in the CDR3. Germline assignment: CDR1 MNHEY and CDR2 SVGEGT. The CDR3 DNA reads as TGTGCCAGCAGTTCCGGGACAGGGATCAATGAGCAGTTCTTC. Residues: CASSSGTGINEQFF.

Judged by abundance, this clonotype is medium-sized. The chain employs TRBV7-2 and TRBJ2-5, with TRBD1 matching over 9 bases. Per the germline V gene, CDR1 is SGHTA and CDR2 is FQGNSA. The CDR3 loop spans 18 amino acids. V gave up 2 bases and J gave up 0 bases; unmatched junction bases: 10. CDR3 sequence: CASSLKRGDRAYQETQYF. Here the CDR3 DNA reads TGTGCCAGCAGCTTAAAGAGGGGGGACAGGGCCTACCAAGAGACCCAGTACTTC. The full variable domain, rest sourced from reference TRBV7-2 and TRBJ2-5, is GAGVSQSPSNKVTEKGKDVELRCDPISGHTALYWYRQSLGQGLEFLIYFQGNSAPDKSGLPSDRFSAERTGGSVSTLTIQRTQQEDSAVYLCASSLKRGDRAYQETQYFGPGTRLLVL.